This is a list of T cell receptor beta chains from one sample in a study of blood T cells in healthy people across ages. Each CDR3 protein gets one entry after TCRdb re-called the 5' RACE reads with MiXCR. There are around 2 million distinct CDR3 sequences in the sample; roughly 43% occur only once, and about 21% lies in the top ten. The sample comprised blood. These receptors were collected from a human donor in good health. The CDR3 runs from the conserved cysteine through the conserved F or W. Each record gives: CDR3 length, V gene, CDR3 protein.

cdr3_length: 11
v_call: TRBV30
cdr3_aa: CAWSGFTEAFF

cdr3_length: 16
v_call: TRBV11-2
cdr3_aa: CASSLGGTGTRYEQYF

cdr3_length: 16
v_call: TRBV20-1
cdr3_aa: CSARGYELAGLYEQYF

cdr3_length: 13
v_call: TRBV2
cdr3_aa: CASNRDRRNIQYF

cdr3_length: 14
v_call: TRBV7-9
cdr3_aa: CASSLGSVDNEQFF

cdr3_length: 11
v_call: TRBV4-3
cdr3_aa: CASSKADGYTF

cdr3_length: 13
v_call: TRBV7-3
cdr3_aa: CASSLIGTGEAFF

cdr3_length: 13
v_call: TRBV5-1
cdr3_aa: CASSLVGDSEQYF

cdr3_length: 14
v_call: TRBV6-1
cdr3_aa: CASTVEAGNSPLHF

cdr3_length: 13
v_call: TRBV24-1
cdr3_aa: CATGDLRGETQYF

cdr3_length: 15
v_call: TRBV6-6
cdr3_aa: CASSYSVADTDTQYF

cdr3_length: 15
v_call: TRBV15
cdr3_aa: CATSADRASNQPQHF

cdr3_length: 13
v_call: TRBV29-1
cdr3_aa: CSVRTVLAETQYF

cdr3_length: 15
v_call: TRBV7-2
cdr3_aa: CASSYPTGGPYEQYF

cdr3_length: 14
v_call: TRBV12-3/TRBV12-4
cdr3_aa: CASSFQGPFYEQYF

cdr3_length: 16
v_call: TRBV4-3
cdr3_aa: CASSPGPLGGYNEQFF

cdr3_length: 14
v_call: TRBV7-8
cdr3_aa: CASSLDPRGHEQYF